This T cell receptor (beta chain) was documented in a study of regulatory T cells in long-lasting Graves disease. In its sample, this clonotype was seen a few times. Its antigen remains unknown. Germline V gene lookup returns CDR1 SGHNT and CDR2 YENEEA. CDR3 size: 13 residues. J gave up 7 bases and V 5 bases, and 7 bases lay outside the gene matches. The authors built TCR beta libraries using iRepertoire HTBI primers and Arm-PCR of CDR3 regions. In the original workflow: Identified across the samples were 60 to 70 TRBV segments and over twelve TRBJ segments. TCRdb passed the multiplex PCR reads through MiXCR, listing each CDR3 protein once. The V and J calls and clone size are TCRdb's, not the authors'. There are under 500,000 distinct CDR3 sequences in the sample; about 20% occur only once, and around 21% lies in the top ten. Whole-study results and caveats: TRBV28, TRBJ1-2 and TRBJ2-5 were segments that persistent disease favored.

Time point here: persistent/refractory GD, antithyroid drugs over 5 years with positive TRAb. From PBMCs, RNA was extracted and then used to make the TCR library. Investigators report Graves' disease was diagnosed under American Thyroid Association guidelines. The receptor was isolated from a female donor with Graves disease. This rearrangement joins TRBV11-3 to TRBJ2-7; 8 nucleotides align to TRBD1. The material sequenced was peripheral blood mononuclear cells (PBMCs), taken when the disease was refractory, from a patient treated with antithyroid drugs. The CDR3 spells CASSLDRDREQYF. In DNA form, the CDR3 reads TGTGCCAGCAGCCTGGACAGGGATCGGGAGCAGTACTTC.